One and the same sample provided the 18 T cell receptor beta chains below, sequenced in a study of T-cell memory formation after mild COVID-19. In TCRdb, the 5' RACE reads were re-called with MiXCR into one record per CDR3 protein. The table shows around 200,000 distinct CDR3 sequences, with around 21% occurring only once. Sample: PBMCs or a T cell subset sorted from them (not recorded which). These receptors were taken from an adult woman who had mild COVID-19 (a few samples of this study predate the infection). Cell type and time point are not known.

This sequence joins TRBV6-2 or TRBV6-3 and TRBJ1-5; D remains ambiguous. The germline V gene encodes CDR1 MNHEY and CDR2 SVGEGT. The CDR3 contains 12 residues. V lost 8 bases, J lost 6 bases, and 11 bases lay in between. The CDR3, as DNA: TGTGCCAGCGGCTTTGGAAGTCAGCCCCAGCATTTT. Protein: CASGFGSQPQHF.

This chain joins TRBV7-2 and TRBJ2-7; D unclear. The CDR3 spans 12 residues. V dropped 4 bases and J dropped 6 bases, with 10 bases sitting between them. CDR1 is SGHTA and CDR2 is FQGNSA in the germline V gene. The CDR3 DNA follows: TGTGCCAGCAGCTACGACCACTCCGAGCAGTACTTC. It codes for CASSYDHSEQYF.

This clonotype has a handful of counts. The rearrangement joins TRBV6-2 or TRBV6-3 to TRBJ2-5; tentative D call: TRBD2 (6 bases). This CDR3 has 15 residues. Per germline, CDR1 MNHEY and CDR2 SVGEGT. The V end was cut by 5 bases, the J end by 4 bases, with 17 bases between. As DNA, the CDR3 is TGTGCCAGCAGTCCGGGACTCTCGAGGGCAGAGACCCAGTACTTC. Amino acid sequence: CASSPGLSRAETQYF.

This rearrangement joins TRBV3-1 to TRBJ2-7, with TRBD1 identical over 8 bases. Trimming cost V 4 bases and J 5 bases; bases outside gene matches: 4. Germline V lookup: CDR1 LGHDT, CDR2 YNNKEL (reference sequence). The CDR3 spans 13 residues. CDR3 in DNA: TGTGCCAGCAGCCGATCGGACAGGGACGAGCAGTACTTC. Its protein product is CASSRSDRDEQYF.

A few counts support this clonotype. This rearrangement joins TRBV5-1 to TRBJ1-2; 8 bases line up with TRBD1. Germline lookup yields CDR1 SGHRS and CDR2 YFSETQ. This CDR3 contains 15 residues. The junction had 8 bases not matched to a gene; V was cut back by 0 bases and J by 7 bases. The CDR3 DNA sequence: TGCGCCAGCAGCTTGGATGAGACAGGGGTCTTTGGCTACACCTTC. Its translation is CASSLDETGVFGYTF.

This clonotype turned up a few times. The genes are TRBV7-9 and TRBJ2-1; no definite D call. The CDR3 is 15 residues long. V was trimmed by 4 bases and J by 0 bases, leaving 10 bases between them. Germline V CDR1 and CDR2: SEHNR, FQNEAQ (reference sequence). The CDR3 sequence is CASSSIPNSYNEQFF. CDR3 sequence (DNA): TGTGCCAGCAGCTCCATACCCAACTCCTACAATGAGCAGTTCTTC.

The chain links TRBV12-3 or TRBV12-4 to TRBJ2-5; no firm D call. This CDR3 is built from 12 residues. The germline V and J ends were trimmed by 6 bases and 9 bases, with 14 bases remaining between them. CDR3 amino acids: CASSDGSWSQYF. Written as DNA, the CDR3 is TGTGCCAGCAGCGACGGGTCTTGGTCCCAGTACTTC.

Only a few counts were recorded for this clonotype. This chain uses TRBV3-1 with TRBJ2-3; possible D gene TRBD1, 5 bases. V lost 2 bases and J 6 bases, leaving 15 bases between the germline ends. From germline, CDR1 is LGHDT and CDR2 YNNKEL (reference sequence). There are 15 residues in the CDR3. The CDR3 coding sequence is TGTGCCAGCAGCCAATATTTGCAGGGTGTGGATACGCAGTATTTT. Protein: CASSQYLQGVDTQYF.

As DNA, the CDR3 is TGCAGTGCGCCTAAGCTGGGACTGCTATACAATGAGCAGTTCTTC. Its translation: CSAPKLGLLYNEQFF. V gene TRBV20-1 combines with J gene TRBJ2-1; the D gene is possibly TRBD2 (6 bases). In germline, CDR1 is DFQATT, CDR2 SNEGSKA (reference sequence). There are 15 residues in the CDR3. V lost 6 bases, J lost 4 bases, and 19 bases lay in between.

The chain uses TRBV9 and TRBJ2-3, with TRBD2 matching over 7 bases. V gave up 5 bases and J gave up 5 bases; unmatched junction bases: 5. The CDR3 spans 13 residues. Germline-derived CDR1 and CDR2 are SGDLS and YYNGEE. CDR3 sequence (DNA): TGTGCCAGCAGGGGGGGGGTCGGAGATACGCAGTATTTT. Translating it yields CASRGGVGDTQYF.

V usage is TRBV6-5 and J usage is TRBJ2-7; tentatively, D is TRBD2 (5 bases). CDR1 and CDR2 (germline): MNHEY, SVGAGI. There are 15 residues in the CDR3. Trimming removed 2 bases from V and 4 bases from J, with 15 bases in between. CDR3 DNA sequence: TGTGCCAGCAGTTACGAGGCTAGCTTAGGATACGAGCAGTACTTC. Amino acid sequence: CASSYEASLGYEQYF.

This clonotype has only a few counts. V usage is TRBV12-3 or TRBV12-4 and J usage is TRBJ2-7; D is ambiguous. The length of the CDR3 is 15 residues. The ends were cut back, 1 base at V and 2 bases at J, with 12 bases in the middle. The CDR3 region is CASSLGVFVTYEQYF. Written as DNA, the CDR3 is TGTGCCAGCAGTTTAGGGGTGTTCGTCACCTACGAGCAGTACTTC.

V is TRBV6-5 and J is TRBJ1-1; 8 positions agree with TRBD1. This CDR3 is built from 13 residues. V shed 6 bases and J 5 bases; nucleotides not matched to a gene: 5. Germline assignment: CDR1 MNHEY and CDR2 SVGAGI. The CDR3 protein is CASRQQGETEAFF. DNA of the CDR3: TGTGCCAGCAGGCAACAGGGGGAGACTGAAGCTTTCTTT.

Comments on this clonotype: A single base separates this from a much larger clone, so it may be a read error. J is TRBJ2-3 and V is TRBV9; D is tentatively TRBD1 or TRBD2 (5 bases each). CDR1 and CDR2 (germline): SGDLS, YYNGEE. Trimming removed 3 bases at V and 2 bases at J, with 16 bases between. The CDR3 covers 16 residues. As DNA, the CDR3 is TGTGCCAGCAGCGCCGACCGGGACCGTAACACAGATACGCAGTATTTT. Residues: CASSADRDRNTDTQYF. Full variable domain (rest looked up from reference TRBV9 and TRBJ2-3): DSGVTQTPKHLITATGQRVTLRCSPRSGDLSVYWYQQSLDQGLQFLIQYYNGEERAKGNILERFSAQQFPDLHSELNLSSLELGDSALYFCASSADRDRNTDTQYFGPGTRLTVL.

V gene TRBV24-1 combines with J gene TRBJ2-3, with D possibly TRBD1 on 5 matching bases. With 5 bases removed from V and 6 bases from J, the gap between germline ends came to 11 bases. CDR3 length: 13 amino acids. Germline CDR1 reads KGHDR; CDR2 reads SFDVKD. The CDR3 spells CATSVGAQDTQYF. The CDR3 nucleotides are TGTGCCACCAGTGTAGGGGCCCAGGATACGCAGTATTTT.

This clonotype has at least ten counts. The CDR3 loop reads CASSLLDRDYEQYF. CDR3 nucleotide sequence: TGTGCCAGCAGCTTACTCGACAGGGACTACGAGCAGTACTTC. The V gene is TRBV7-9, the J gene TRBJ2-7, with TRBD1 matching 7 bases. Trimming cost V 2 bases and J 3 bases; bases outside gene matches: 4. The CDR3 is 14 residues long. Germline lookup yields CDR1 SEHNR and CDR2 FQNEAQ (reference sequence).

This chain's CDR3 is CASSPLAGGFYNEQFF. CDR3 in DNA: TGTGCCAGCAGTCCCCTAGCGGGAGGATTCTACAATGAGCAGTTCTTC. The chain uses TRBV27 and TRBJ2-1, with TRBD2 matching over 11 bases. This CDR3 region has 16 residues. CDR1 MNHEY and CDR2 SMNVEV come from the germline V gene (reference sequence). Losses at the gene ends were 5 bases for V and 3 bases for J; bases not matched to a gene: 6.

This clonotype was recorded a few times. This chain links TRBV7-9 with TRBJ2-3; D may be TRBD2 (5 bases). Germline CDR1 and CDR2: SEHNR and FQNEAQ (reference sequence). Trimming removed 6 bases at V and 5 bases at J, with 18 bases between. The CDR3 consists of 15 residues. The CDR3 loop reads CASRSAEDARDTQYF. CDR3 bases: TGTGCCAGCAGATCAGCGGAGGACGCACGAGATACGCAGTATTTT.